The sequence of this T cell receptor (beta chain) was determined in a study of response to subunit inactivated influenza vaccine. A note on this clonotype: What it binds is unknown.

This CDR3 spans 15 amino acids. V shed 1 base, J shed 4 bases, and the junction held 3 bases outside the gene matches. In germline, CDR1 is GTSNPN, CDR2 SVGIG (reference sequence). TCRdb used MiXCR to reprocess the RT-PCR reads, holding one entry per CDR3 protein. The sample lists roughly 150,000 distinct CDR3 sequences, roughly a tenth seen once, with around an eighth in the top ten. The study, taken as a whole, reports: The authors suggested that few new T cells are recruited per seasonal influenza vaccination.

The specimen was non-naive T cells sorted from PBMCs, collected around seven weeks after vaccination. The receptor's source is a man aged 45-60 years who received an inactivated influenza vaccine. The V and J genes are TRBV30 and TRBJ2-2; the match to TRBD1 covers 10 bases. The CDR3 region has the DNA TGTGCCTGGAGTGGGACAGGGGGTCTCACCGGGGAGCTGTTTTTT. This encodes CAWSGTGGLTGELFF.